Following are 29 T cell receptor beta chains from one sample sequenced in a study of vaccination effects on CD4 cells after COVID-19. ViraFEST assay sequencing came after antigen-specific CD4+ T cells were expanded with viral peptide pools. Following 10 days of culture, CD4+ T cells were isolated. All participants had two doses of either the BNT162b2 or mRNA-1273 vaccine. Sequencing was performed with immunoSEQ multiplex PCR; in TCRdb, only in-frame clones are kept and a portion is missing. The sample records around 33,000 clones, more than 55% being singletons. No antigen is known for these receptors. The sample in question was CD4+ T cells from PBMCs cultured with SARS-CoV-2 spike peptides, obtained after COVID-19 vaccination. The receptor set was obtained from a human donor who received a COVID-19 vaccine.

The chain employs TRBV3-1 (or the pseudogene TRBV3-2) and TRBJ1-4; D remains ambiguous. This CDR3 comprises 15 residues. Trimming stripped 3 bases from V and 5 bases from J, with 13 bases between. Germline loops: CDR1 LGHDT, CDR2 YNNKEL (reference sequence). In DNA form, the CDR3 reads TGTGCCAGCAGCCACAGTAGGGAGATAAATGAAAAACTGTTTTTT. Amino acid sequence: CASSHSREINEKLFF.

The sample holds a few counts of this clone. V gene TRBV10-3 combines with J gene TRBJ2-7; D might be TRBD1 (6 bases). This CDR3 is 12 amino acids long. Trimming pared 9 bases from V and 4 bases from J, leaving 13 bases between. Germline V CDR1 and CDR2: ENHRY, SYGVKD. The CDR3 region is CAIMKGQYEQYF. The CDR3 DNA reads as TGTGCCATAATGAAAGGACAGTACGAGCAGTACTTC.

The genes are TRBV27 and TRBJ2-5, with a tentative D call TRBD1 (5 bases). Trimming took 2 bases from V and 2 from J, leaving 12 bases between them. The CDR3 runs to 15 residues. CDR1 and CDR2 (germline): MNHEY, SMNVEV (reference sequence). The CDR3 coding sequence is TGTGCCAGCAGTTTAGGGGCAGACACACAAGAGACCCAGTACTTC. It translates to CASSLGADTQETQYF.

V is TRBV6-5 and J is TRBJ1-1; D is unclear. From germline, CDR1 is MNHEY and CDR2 SVGAGI. CDR3 length equals 15 residues. V was cut by 0 bases and J by 0 bases, with 8 bases left in between. CDR3 region: CASSYSYTVNTEAFF. DNA of the CDR3: TGTGCCAGCAGTTACTCGTACACAGTGAACACTGAAGCTTTCTTT.

The chain recombines TRBV19 with TRBJ2-7, with D hard to call. CDR1 and CDR2 from the germline V gene are LNHDA and SQIVND (reference sequence). The V gene lost 6 bases and the J gene lost 6 bases, with 18 bases spanning the gap. This CDR3 has 14 amino acids. In DNA, the CDR3 is TGTGCCAGTAGCCCCGCCCCCGTATGGGGCGAGCAGTACTTC. Translating gives CASSPAPVWGEQYF. Looking up the rest from reference TRBV19 and TRBJ2-7 gives the full variable domain: DGGITQSPKYLFRKEGQNVTLSCEQNLNHDAMYWYRQDPGQGLRLIYYSQIVNDFQKGDIAEGYSVSREKKESFPLTVTSAQKNPTAFYLCASSPAPVWGEQYFGPGTRLTVT.

The chain employs TRBV4-1 and TRBJ2-3; no firm D call. V shed 0 bases and J shed 6 bases, with 13 bases lying between them. Germline V gene data show CDR1 as MGHRA and CDR2 as YSYEKL. The CDR3 contains 15 residues. The CDR3: CASSQDSLVRDTQYF. The CDR3 DNA sequence: TGCGCCAGCAGCCAAGATTCCCTAGTTAGGGATACGCAGTATTTT.

The chain combines TRBV19 with TRBJ2-5; TRBD2 aligns across 13 bases. Germline V gene lookup returns CDR1 LNHDA and CDR2 SQIVND (reference sequence). There are 15 residues in the CDR3. V was pared by 5 bases and J by 5 bases, with 5 bases of the junction left unmatched. The CDR3 protein is CASSGLAGAFETQYF. For the CDR3, the DNA is TGTGCCAGTAGTGGACTAGCGGGAGCATTTGAGACCCAGTACTTC.

The CDR3: CSVDARNTEAFF. DNA of the CDR3: TGCAGCGTTGATGCCAGGAACACTGAAGCTTTCTTT. The rearrangement links TRBV29-1 to TRBJ1-1; D gene ambiguous. Trimming stripped 3 bases from V and 1 base from J, with 6 bases between. The germline V gene encodes CDR1 SQVTM and CDR2 ANQGSEA. This CDR3 contains 12 residues.

This clone was observed a handful of times. The chain recombines TRBV3-1 (or the pseudogene TRBV3-2) with TRBJ1-1; D unclear. The CDR3 spans 17 residues. Germline-derived CDR1 and CDR2 are LGHDT and YNNKEL (reference sequence). V was shortened by 3 bases and J by 1 base, with 18 bases between the two germline ends. The CDR3 DNA follows: TGTGCCAGCAGCCATATCACGGTCAGCCGCAAGAACACTGAAGCTTTCTTT. Encoded protein: CASSHITVSRKNTEAFF.

The J gene is TRBJ2-3, the V gene TRBV27; 12 positions match TRBD2. Trimming took 4 bases from V and 0 from J; bases not matched to a gene: 14. Per germline, CDR1 MNHEY and CDR2 SMNVEV (reference sequence). The CDR3 consists of 20 residues. The CDR3 region is CASSSHRLAGAPGSTDTQYF. Here the CDR3 DNA reads TGTGCCAGCAGTTCACACAGACTAGCGGGAGCTCCAGGGAGCACAGATACGCAGTATTTT.

This clone has a handful of counts. The V call is TRBV6-5, the J call TRBJ1-2; D is unclear. The ends were cut back, 6 bases at V and 0 bases at J, with 14 bases in the middle. Germline loops: CDR1 MNHEY, CDR2 SVGAGI. This CDR3 comprises 15 residues. CDR3 sequence reads: CASRSRPIANYGYTF. The CDR3 DNA follows: TGTGCCAGCAGATCACGCCCCATTGCTAACTATGGCTACACCTTC.

The rearrangement links TRBV2 to TRBJ2-5; D perhaps matches TRBD2 (6 bases). The V gene lost 5 bases and the J gene lost 4 bases, with 8 bases spanning the gap. CDR3 length: 12 amino acids. CDR1 is SNHLY, CDR2 FYNNEI, per germline. The CDR3 DNA sequence: TGTGCCAGCAGTTTGCGGGGAGAGACCCAGTACTTC. The encoded protein is CASSLRGETQYF.

The V gene is TRBV7-2, the J gene TRBJ2-5; D is unresolved. V was shortened by 1 base and J by 1 base, with 4 bases between the two germline ends. Per germline, CDR1 SGHTA and CDR2 FQGNSA. The CDR3 is made up of 13 amino acids. The CDR3 DNA reads as TGTGCCAGCAGCTTAGGGCCCCAAGAGACCCAGTACTTC. Translating gives CASSLGPQETQYF.

This clone counts as medium-sized (0.01 to 0.1%). The V gene is TRBV7-9, the J gene TRBJ1-2; TRBD1 aligns across 9 bases. V was clipped by 5 bases and J by 4 bases; unmatched bases: 8. The germline V gene encodes CDR1 SEHNR and CDR2 FQNEAQ (reference sequence). The CDR3 totals 15 residues. CDR3 bases: TGTGCCAGCAGCAGGAGCCCGGGACAGGGCTATGGCTACACCTTC. Its translation is CASSRSPGQGYGYTF.

This chain uses TRBV4-1 with TRBJ2-3; the match to TRBD2 covers 16 bases. Germline values: CDR1 MGHRA, CDR2 YSYEKL. This CDR3 has 19 amino acids. With V trimmed by 2 bases and J by 2 bases, 7 bases remained unmatched. The CDR3 sequence is CASSQKGLAGGPDTDTQYF. CDR3 nucleotides: TGCGCCAGCAGCCAAAAGGGACTAGCGGGGGGGCCGGACACAGATACGCAGTATTTT.

This chain connects TRBV19 to TRBJ1-5; TRBD1 might be the D (5 bases). V was shortened by 3 bases and J by 7 bases, with 19 bases between the two germline ends. The CDR3 loop spans 16 amino acids. Germline lookup yields CDR1 LNHDA and CDR2 SQIVND (reference sequence). CDR3 nucleotide sequence: TGTGCCAGTAGTATTCGGGGTGGGGGGACCCAACAGCCCCAGCATTTT. It codes for CASSIRGGGTQQPQHF.

The chain employs TRBV5-1 and TRBJ1-6; 7 bases match TRBD1. From germline, CDR1 is SGHRS and CDR2 YFSETQ. V lost 4 bases and J lost 5; bases outside the gene matches: 3. CDR3 length equals 14 residues. CDR3 sequence: CASSPDRNNSPLHF. CDR3 nucleotide sequence: TGCGCCAGCAGCCCGGACAGGAATAATTCACCCCTCCACTTT.

This chain links TRBV5-4 with TRBJ2-5; D may be TRBD1 (6 bases). CDR3 length: 14 residues. With 2 bases removed from V and 2 bases from J, the gap between germline ends came to 10 bases. Germline V lookup: CDR1 SGHNT, CDR2 YYREEE (reference sequence). This CDR3 reads CASSLQGAQETQYF. The CDR3 DNA reads TGTGCCAGCAGCTTACAGGGAGCTCAAGAGACCCAGTACTTC.

The genes are TRBV5-1 and TRBJ2-3, with 7 bases lining up with TRBD2. CDR3 size: 14 residues. Germline trimming cut 5 bases from V and 1 base from J; bases unmatched to any gene: 4. CDR1 and CDR2 from the germline V gene are SGHRS and YFSETQ. The DNA of the CDR3 is TGCGCCAGCAGGGGGGGGACTCGCACAGATACGCAGTATTTT. It yields the protein CASRGGTRTDTQYF. Based on the CDR3 plus reference TRBV5-1 and TRBJ2-3, the full variable domain is KAGVTQTPRYLIKTRGQQVTLSCSPISGHRSVSWYQQTPGQGLQFLFEYFSETQRNKGNFPGRFSGRQFSNSRSEMNVSTLELGDSALYLCASRGGTRTDTQYFGPGTRLTVL.

This clone was detected a few times. This chain connects TRBV19 to TRBJ2-3; D not resolved. CDR3 length: 12 amino acids. V lost 7 bases and J lost 5, with 10 bases in between. CDR1 and CDR2 (germline): LNHDA, SQIVND (reference sequence). The CDR3 loop is CASNNQIDTQYF. The CDR3 DNA sequence: TGTGCCAGTAATAATCAGATAGATACGCAGTATTTT.

On this clone itself: Just one base apart from a much larger clone, this may be a read error. The rearrangement links TRBV2 to TRBJ1-2; D is unresolved. Germline V CDR1 and CDR2: SNHLY, FYNNEI. The CDR3 loop spans 11 amino acids. V lost 0 bases and J 5 bases, leaving 1 base between the germline ends. CDR3 loop: CASSEAYGYTF. The CDR3 region has the DNA TGTGCCAGCAGTGAAGCGTATGGCTACACCTTC.

V and J are TRBV5-4 and TRBJ2-7; TRBD1 matches at 9 bases. Germline-derived CDR1 and CDR2 are SGHNT and YYREEE (reference sequence). Trimming removed 4 bases from V and 3 bases from J; junction bases left unmatched: 8. The CDR3 runs to 15 residues. CDR3 region: CASSHAGTGIYEQYF. The CDR3 nucleotides are TGTGCCAGCAGCCACGCCGGGACAGGGATCTACGAGCAGTACTTC.

The V gene is TRBV3-1 (or the pseudogene TRBV3-2), the J gene TRBJ2-7; D gene ambiguous. This CDR3 is 15 amino acids long. V was clipped by 0 bases and J by 3 bases, with 12 bases between them. Germline loops: CDR1 LGHDT, CDR2 YNNKEL (reference sequence). CDR3 sequence (DNA): TGTGCCAGCAGCCAAGAATTGGGTGCCCTCTACGAGCAGTACTTC. Amino acid sequence: CASSQELGALYEQYF.

The chain carries TRBV19 and TRBJ2-5, with 12 positions matching TRBD1. The CDR3 is 15 amino acids. V shed 9 bases and J 5 bases; nucleotides not matched to a gene: 10. Germline CDR1 and CDR2: LNHDA and SQIVND (reference sequence). The CDR3 coding sequence is TGTGCCAGCAAGATCGGGACAGGGGGCGTGGAGACCCAGTACTTC. Translating it yields CASKIGTGGVETQYF.

The chain is built from TRBV3-1 (or the pseudogene TRBV3-2) and TRBJ2-5, with a possible D match to TRBD2 (6 bases). From germline, CDR1 is LGHDT and CDR2 YNNKEL (reference sequence). The CDR3 is 16 amino acids. The V end lost 0 bases, the J end lost 6 bases, and 17 bases lay between the germline ends. The CDR3 is CASSQETGVIVKTQYF. CDR3 in DNA: TGTGCCAGCAGCCAAGAGACGGGAGTGATAGTTAAGACCCAGTACTTC.

V and J are TRBV7-9 and TRBJ2-7; D unclear. Germline-derived CDR1 and CDR2 are SEHNR and FQNEAQ (reference sequence). The CDR3 has 11 amino acids. V gave up 6 bases and J gave up 6 bases, with 9 bases separating them. CDR3 protein: CASRSLGEQYF. As DNA, the CDR3 is TGTGCCAGCAGGAGTCTCGGCGAGCAGTACTTC.

V is TRBV6-4 and J is TRBJ2-7; a possible D gene is TRBD2 (6 bases). Germline CDR1 MRHNA, CDR2 SNTAGT. This CDR3 has 19 residues. V was clipped by 2 bases and J by 1 base, with 24 bases between them. In nucleotides, the CDR3 is TGTGCCAGCAGTGACCCTATTGGAGAGACTAGTTTGGAATCCTACGAGCAGTACTTC. Amino acids: CASSDPIGETSLESYEQYF.

The chain employs TRBV6-6 and TRBJ2-7; 7 bases fit TRBD1. The CDR3 is 13 residues long. With 6 bases clipped from V and 3 bases from J, the junction kept 5 bases outside the gene matches. Germline assignment: CDR1 MNHNY and CDR2 SVGAGI (reference sequence). CDR3 amino acids: CASRMGQYYEQYF. CDR3 in DNA: TGTGCCAGCAGGATGGGACAGTACTACGAGCAGTACTTC.

This clone was recorded a few times. This chain joins TRBV5-4 and TRBJ1-3; D is ambiguous. The CDR3 length is 15 residues. Germline-derived CDR1 and CDR2 are SGHNT and YYREEE (reference sequence). The V and J ends lost 0 bases and 2 bases respectively, with 9 bases between them. CDR3 nucleotide sequence: TGTGCCAGCAGCTTGGGCGGTCAGACTGGAAACACCATATATTTT. It specifies CASSLGGQTGNTIYF.